This T cell receptor (beta chain) was recorded in a study of PD-1 blockade in classical Hodgkin lymphoma. Looking at the study overall: Patients got intravenous nivolumab 3 mg/kg every 2 weeks.

Clones were sequenced by immunoSEQ multiplex PCR, and TCRdb holds only the in-frame ones, with some missing. The repertoire consists of 70,000 or so clones, with approximately 94% occurring once and the leading ten covering around 8.5%. Each patient relapsed following autologous stem cell transplantation, and prior brentuximab vedotin exposure differed. J gave up 3 bases and V 6 bases, and 7 bases lay outside the gene matches. In germline, CDR1 is MDHEN, CDR2 SYDVKM. The length of the CDR3 is 16 residues. This clone was counted once. The gene calls are TRBV28 and TRBJ2-7, with 14 bases fitting TRBD2. This clonotype was sampled from a human donor with classical Hodgkin lymphoma. The input for sequencing was peripheral blood mononuclear cells (PBMCs), taken at baseline. CDR3 bases: TGTGCCAGCAGCTACGTTGGGACTAGCGGGAGCTACGAGCAGTACTTC. Residues: CASSYVGTSGSYEQYF. Together with reference TRBV28 and TRBJ2-7, the CDR3 gives the full variable domain: DVKVTQSSRYLVKRTGEKVFLECVQDMDHENMFWYRQDPGLGLRLIYFSYDVKMKEKGDIPEGYSVSREKKERFSLILESASTNQTSMYLCASSYVGTSGSYEQYFGPGTRLTVT.